This T cell receptor (beta chain) was retrieved from a study of control samples from healthy donors and cancer patients. Germline assignment: CDR1 SGHRS and CDR2 YFSETQ. V shed 3 bases and J 4 bases; nucleotides not matched to a gene: 6. The CDR3 has 15 residues. The repertoire was sequenced with immunoSEQ multiplex PCR; TCRdb's copy has only in-frame clones and lacks some. The sample includes under 150,000 clones, 85% to 90% of them seen just once. The sequenced sample consisted of blood. V usage is TRBV5-1 and J usage is TRBJ1-4; TRBD1 agrees at 7 bases. This clonotype was obtained from a woman between 70 and 85 years old in good health. In DNA, the CDR3 is TGCGCCAGCAGCTGGCGACAGGGAGGTAATGAAAAACTGTTTTTT. This encodes CASSWRQGGNEKLFF.